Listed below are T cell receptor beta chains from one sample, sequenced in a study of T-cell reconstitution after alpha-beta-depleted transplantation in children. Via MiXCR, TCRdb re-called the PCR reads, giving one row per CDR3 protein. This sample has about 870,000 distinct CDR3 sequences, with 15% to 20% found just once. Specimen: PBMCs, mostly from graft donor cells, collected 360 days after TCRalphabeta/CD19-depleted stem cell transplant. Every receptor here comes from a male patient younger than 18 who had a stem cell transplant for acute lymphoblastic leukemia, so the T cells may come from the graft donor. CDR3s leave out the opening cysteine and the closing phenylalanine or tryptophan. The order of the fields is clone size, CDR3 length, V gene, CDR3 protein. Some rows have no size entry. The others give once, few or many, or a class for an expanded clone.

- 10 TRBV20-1 SENKVANTQY
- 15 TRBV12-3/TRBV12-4 ASSPTRVQPSRETQY
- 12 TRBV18 ASSPGLQTDTQY
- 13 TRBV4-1 ASSQRAGGPGEQY
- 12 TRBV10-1 ASSERSTKYEQY
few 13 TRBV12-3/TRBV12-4 ASSLRGLAGVEQF
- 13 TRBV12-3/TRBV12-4 ASGPLGQTTYEQY
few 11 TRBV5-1 ASSEDGRLKAF
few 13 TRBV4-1 ASSQGSDPFGKLF
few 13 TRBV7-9 ASSSGWDRTYEQY
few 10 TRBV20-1 SAERALYEQY
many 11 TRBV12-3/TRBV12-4 ASSRDSQETQY